This T cell receptor (beta chain) was documented in a study of shared clonotypes between healthy human individuals. Study results and limitations: About 4.5% of naive CD4 clonotypes were common to a few donors.

Using immunoSEQ multiplex PCR, the repertoire was profiled, and TCRdb retains in-frame clones only, with some absent. Of 800,000 to 950,000 clones listed, approximately 96% were seen once; the top ten hold less than 0.25%. Naive CD8 cells lacked CD45RO, underwent positive selection for CCR7 and left out terminally differentiated effector memory CD45RA+ cells. Adults of Caucasian background living in Nashville, Tennessee made up all donors. This CDR3 is 14 amino acids long. Germline CDR1 PRHDT, CDR2 FYEKMQ (reference sequence). Trimming removed 2 bases from V and 1 base from J; junction bases left unmatched: 2. Turning to this clone: Its specificity is unknown.

The specimen sequenced was naive CD8+ T cells sorted from blood. The J gene is TRBJ2-7, the V gene TRBV13; 7 bases agree with TRBD2. This sequence was found in a man aged 25 to 40 in good health. CDR3 sequence (DNA): TGTGCCAGCAGCTTAAGCGGGGTATCCTACGAGCAGTACTTC. It translates to CASSLSGVSYEQYF.